Listed here are 17 T cell receptor beta chains from one sample, sequenced in a study of blood T cell repertoires in COVID-19. The method was immunoSEQ multiplex PCR; TCRdb's version includes in-frame clones alone and lacks a portion of them. The sample includes some 330,000 clones, 80% to 90% of them seen just once. Sequenced material: PBMCs or T cells enriched from blood (not recorded which). The receptors shown here come from a man aged 30-40 years who had recovered from COVID-19.

V is TRBV11-2 and J is TRBJ2-7; tentative D call: TRBD2 (5 bases). Germline assignment: CDR1 SGHAT and CDR2 FQNNGV. Trimming cost V 4 bases and J 2 bases, with 9 bases left between them. The CDR3 extends over 13 amino acids. The CDR3 spells CASSWTSTYEQYF. The DNA for the CDR3 is TGTGCCAGCAGCTGGACTTCTACCTACGAGCAGTACTTC.

The chain employs TRBV2 and TRBJ1-1; TRBD1 matches at 7 bases. The germline V gene encodes CDR1 SNHLY and CDR2 FYNNEI. V shed 9 bases, J shed 5 bases, and the junction held 9 bases outside the gene matches. The CDR3 extends over 13 amino acids. The CDR3 DNA is TGTGCCAGGTCCGACAGGGCTGGGACTGAAGCTTTCTTT. Residues: CARSDRAGTEAFF.

The sample holds one count of this clone. V and J are TRBV11-2 and TRBJ2-7; TRBD1 matches 9 bases. This CDR3 contains 16 residues. The trim removed 5 bases at V and 3 bases at J, leaving 11 bases unmatched. Germline CDR1 and CDR2: SGHAT and FQNNGV. DNA of the CDR3: TGTGCCAGCAGCAAATCGACAGGGGGAATAGACTACGAGCAGTACTTC. Amino acid sequence: CASSKSTGGIDYEQYF.

The J gene is TRBJ2-7, the V gene TRBV2, with a weak D call TRBD2 (5 bases). Trimming shortened V by 3 bases and J by 2 bases, and 11 bases separated the two germline ends. The CDR3 extends over 14 amino acids. Germline loops: CDR1 SNHLY, CDR2 FYNNEI. The CDR3, as DNA: TGTGCCAGCAGTGACACGGGAATTCCCTACGAGCAGTACTTC. Its protein is CASSDTGIPYEQYF.

The chain has TRBV19 and TRBJ1-5, with 9 nucleotides matching TRBD1. Looked up from germline, CDR1 is LNHDA and CDR2 is SQIVND (reference sequence). The CDR3 has 17 residues. Losses at the gene ends were 5 bases for V and 5 bases for J; bases not matched to a gene: 13. The CDR3 nucleotides read TGTGCCAGTAGTGAACCCCTCAGGACAGGGGCCTATCAGCCCCAGCATTTT. The encoded protein is CASSEPLRTGAYQPQHF.

This clone was seen only a few times. The CDR3 bases are TGCGCCAGCAGTATGGACAGGGGAAACTATGGCTACACCTTC. This gives the protein CASSMDRGNYGYTF. This chain connects TRBV5-1 to TRBJ1-2; 9 bases fit TRBD1. V trimming: 5 bases; J trimming: 2 bases; junction bases outside the gene matches: 4. CDR1 is SGHRS and CDR2 is YFSETQ in the germline V gene. CDR3 length equals 14 residues.

The chain recombines TRBV10-3 with TRBJ2-3, with D perhaps TRBD1 (5 bases). Looked up from germline, CDR1 is ENHRY and CDR2 is SYGVKD. V was shortened by 4 bases and J by 2 bases, with 10 bases between the two germline ends. The CDR3 runs to 14 residues. The chain's CDR3 is CAISAGRVTDTQYF. CDR3 coding DNA: TGTGCCATCAGTGCGGGCAGGGTCACAGATACGCAGTATTTT.

The chain is built from TRBV2 and TRBJ1-2; 11 bases match TRBD1. V gave up 8 bases and J gave up 8 bases; unmatched junction bases: 7. The CDR3 has 13 residues. The V gene's germline CDR1 is SNHLY and CDR2 FYNNEI. CDR3 loop: CASSGQGVEGYTF. As DNA, the CDR3 is TGTGCCAGCTCGGGACAGGGGGTGGAGGGCTACACCTTC.

V and J are TRBV2 and TRBJ1-4; no clear D gene. The CDR3 totals 14 residues. CDR1 SNHLY and CDR2 FYNNEI come from the germline V gene. The V and J ends lost 6 bases and 1 base respectively, with 9 bases between them. CDR3 coding DNA: TGTGCCAGCAGGAGAGTCGTAACTAATGAAAAACTGTTTTTT. Amino acids: CASRRVVTNEKLFF.

The chain carries TRBV28 and TRBJ2-7, with D unresolved. The germline CDR1 and CDR2 sequences are MDHEN and SYDVKM. With 2 bases removed from V and 9 bases from J, the gap between germline ends came to 14 bases. The CDR3 loop spans 13 amino acids. CDR3 sequence: CASSLKTYGGQYF. In DNA, the CDR3 is TGTGCCAGCAGTTTAAAGACTTATGGTGGGCAGTACTTC.

The V call is TRBV5-1, the J call TRBJ2-3, with 8 bases aligning to TRBD1. This CDR3 comprises 18 residues. Germline CDR1 is SGHRS and CDR2 is YFSETQ. Trimming took 3 bases from V and 0 from J; bases not matched to a gene: 12. The CDR3 spells CASSSNPAGTGSTDTQYF. For the CDR3, the DNA is TGCGCCAGCAGCTCTAACCCCGCCGGGACAGGCAGCACAGATACGCAGTATTTT.

This chain joins TRBV2 and TRBJ2-3, with 7 bases lining up with TRBD2. The ends lost 3 bases at V and 2 bases at J; junction bases unmatched: 5. CDR3 length: 15 residues. Germline V gene sequence: CDR1 SNHLY, CDR2 FYNNEI. The CDR3 DNA sequence: TGTGCCAGCAGTGAGGGGAGGGCAGTCACAGATACGCAGTATTTT. Its translation is CASSEGRAVTDTQYF.

The chain has TRBV4-1 and TRBJ1-5; D might be TRBD1 (5 bases). The V end was cut by 0 bases, the J end by 7 bases, with 7 bases between. The CDR3 loop spans 13 amino acids. Germline V CDR1 and CDR2: MGHRA, YSYEKL. CDR3 amino acids: CASSQEGGQPQHF. CDR3 DNA: TGCGCCAGCAGCCAAGAGGGGGGGCAGCCCCAGCATTTT.

The V and J genes are TRBV10-3 and TRBJ2-7; 11 nucleotides agree with TRBD1. V lost 2 bases, J lost 6 bases, and 3 bases stayed unmatched. CDR1 and CDR2 from the germline V gene are ENHRY and SYGVKD. The CDR3 is 14 residues long. Written as DNA, the CDR3 is TGTGCCATCAGTGAGAGCGGGACAGGGGGCGAGCAGTACTTC. This gives the protein CAISESGTGGEQYF.

This chain uses TRBV7-6 with TRBJ2-1; 9 nucleotides align to TRBD1. The CDR3 length is 15 residues. Germline-derived CDR1 and CDR2 are SGHVS and FNYEAQ. V trimming: 0 bases; J trimming: 6 bases; junction bases outside the gene matches: 3. The chain's CDR3 is CASSLAGTGPNEQFF. Here the CDR3 DNA reads TGTGCCAGCAGCTTAGCCGGGACAGGGCCCAATGAGCAGTTCTTC.

This rearrangement joins TRBV11-3 to TRBJ2-3; unclear D gene. The CDR3 has 14 amino acids. Germline V lookup: CDR1 SGHNT, CDR2 YENEEA. V gave up 4 bases and J gave up 0 bases, with 8 bases separating them. This chain's CDR3 is CASSSAGSTDTQYF. The CDR3 region has the DNA TGTGCCAGCAGCTCGGCCGGGAGCACAGATACGCAGTATTTT.

This chain connects TRBV24-1 to TRBJ2-7; D gene ambiguous. The CDR3 is made up of 13 amino acids. The V gene's germline CDR1 is KGHDR and CDR2 SFDVKD. V was cut by 5 bases and J by 1 base, with 8 bases left in between. DNA for the CDR3: TGTGCCACCAGTGTCGGTAATTCCTACGAGCAGTACTTC. It yields the protein CATSVGNSYEQYF.